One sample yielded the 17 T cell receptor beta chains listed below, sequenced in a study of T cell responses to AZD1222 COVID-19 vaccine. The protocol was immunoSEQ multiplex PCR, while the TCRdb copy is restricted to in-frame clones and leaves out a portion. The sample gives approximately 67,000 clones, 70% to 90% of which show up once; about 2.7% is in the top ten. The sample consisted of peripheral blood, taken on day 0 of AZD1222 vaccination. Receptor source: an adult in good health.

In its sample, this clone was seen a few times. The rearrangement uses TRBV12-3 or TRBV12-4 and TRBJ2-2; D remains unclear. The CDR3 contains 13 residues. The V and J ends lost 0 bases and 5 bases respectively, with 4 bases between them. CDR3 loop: CASSLAQTGELFF. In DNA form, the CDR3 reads TGTGCCAGCAGTTTAGCGCAGACCGGGGAGCTGTTTTTT.

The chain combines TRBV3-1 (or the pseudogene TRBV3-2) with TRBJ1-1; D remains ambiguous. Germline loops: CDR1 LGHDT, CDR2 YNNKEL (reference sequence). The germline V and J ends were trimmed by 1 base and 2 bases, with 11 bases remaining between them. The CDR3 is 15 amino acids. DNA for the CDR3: TGTGCCAGCAGCCAAGGGTTGGGTTTTAACACTGAAGCTTTCTTT. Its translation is CASSQGLGFNTEAFF.

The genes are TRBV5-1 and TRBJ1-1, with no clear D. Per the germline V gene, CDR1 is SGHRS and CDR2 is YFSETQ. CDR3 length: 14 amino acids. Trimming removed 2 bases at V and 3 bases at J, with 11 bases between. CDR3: CASSFFQEDTEAFF. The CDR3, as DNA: TGCGCCAGCAGCTTTTTTCAGGAGGACACTGAAGCTTTCTTT. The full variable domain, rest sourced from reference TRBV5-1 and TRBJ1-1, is KAGVTQTPRYLIKTRGQQVTLSCSPISGHRSVSWYQQTPGQGLQFLFEYFSETQRNKGNFPGRFSGRQFSNSRSEMNVSTLELGDSALYLCASSFFQEDTEAFFGQGTRLTVV.

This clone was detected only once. In nucleotides, the CDR3 is TGTGCCAGCGGGGGGACTAGCGGGACCCCCTACGAGCAGTACTTC. It specifies CASGGTSGTPYEQYF. The chain links TRBV27 to TRBJ2-7; 13 bases are a match to TRBD2. Unmatched junction bases numbered 6, after V lost 8 bases and J lost 2 bases. The V gene's germline CDR1 is MNHEY and CDR2 SMNVEV (reference sequence). The CDR3 is made up of 15 amino acids.

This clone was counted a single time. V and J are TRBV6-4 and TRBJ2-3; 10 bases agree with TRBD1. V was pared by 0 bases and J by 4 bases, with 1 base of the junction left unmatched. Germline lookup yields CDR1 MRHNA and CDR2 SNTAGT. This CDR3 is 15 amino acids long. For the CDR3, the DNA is TGTGCCAGCAGTGACTCGACAGGGGGCGCAGATACGCAGTATTTT. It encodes CASSDSTGGADTQYF.

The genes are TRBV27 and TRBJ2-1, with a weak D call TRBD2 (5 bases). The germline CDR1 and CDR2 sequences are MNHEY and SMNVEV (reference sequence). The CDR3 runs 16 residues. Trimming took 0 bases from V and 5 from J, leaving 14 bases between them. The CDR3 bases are TGTGCCAGCAGTTTATCAGTAGCGTCCTTTAACAATGAGCAGTTCTTC. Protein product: CASSLSVASFNNEQFF.

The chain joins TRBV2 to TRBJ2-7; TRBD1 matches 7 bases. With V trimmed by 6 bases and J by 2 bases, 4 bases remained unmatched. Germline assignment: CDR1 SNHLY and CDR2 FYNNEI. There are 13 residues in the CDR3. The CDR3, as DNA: TGTGCCAGCAGGCCAGGACAGGCCTACGAGCAGTACTTC. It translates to CASRPGQAYEQYF.

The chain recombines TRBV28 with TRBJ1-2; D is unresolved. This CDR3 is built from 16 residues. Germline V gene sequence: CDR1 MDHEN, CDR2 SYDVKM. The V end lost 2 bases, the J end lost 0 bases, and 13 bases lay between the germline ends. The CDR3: CASSLTQDVTNYGYTF. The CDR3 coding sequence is TGTGCCAGCAGTTTAACTCAGGATGTGACTAACTATGGCTACACCTTC.

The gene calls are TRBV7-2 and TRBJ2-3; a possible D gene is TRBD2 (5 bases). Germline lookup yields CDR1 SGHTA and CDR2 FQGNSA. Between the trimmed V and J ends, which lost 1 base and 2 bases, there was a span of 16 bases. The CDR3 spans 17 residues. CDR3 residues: CASSLGLAPDYTDTQYF. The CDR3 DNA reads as TGTGCCAGCAGCTTAGGTCTCGCACCAGACTACACAGATACGCAGTATTTT. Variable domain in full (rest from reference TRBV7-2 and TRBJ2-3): GAGVSQSPSNKVTEKGKDVELRCDPISGHTALYWYRQSLGQGLEFLIYFQGNSAPDKSGLPSDRFSAERTGGSVSTLTIQRTQQEDSAVYLCASSLGLAPDYTDTQYFGPGTRLTVL.

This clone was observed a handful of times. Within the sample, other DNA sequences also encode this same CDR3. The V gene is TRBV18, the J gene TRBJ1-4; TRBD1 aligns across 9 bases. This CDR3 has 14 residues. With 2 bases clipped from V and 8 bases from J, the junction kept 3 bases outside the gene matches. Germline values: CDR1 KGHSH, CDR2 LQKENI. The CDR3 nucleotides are TGTGCCAGCTCACCAGGGACAGGGCGGGAAAAACTGTTTTTT. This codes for CASSPGTGREKLFF.

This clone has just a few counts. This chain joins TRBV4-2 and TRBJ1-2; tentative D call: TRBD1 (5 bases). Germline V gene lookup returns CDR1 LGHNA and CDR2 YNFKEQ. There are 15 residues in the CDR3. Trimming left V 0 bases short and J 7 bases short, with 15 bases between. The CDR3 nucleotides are TGTGCCAGCAGCCAAGATTTCGAGACAGCCTCTGGCTACACCTTC. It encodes CASSQDFETASGYTF.

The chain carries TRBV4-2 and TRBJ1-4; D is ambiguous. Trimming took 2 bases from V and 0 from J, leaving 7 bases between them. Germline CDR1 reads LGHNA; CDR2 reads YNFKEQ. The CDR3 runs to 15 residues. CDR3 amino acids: CASSQPDATNEKLFF. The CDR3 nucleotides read TGTGCCAGCAGCCAACCAGATGCAACTAATGAAAAACTGTTTTTT.

The CDR3 sequence is CASSFQQAGNSPLHF. In nucleotides, the CDR3 is TGTGCCAGCAGCTTCCAACAGGCAGGGAATTCACCCCTCCACTTT. The chain recombines TRBV7-9 with TRBJ1-6, with a tentative D call TRBD1 (5 bases). From germline, CDR1 is SEHNR and CDR2 FQNEAQ (reference sequence). This CDR3 contains 15 residues. V was trimmed by 3 bases and J by 7 bases, leaving 13 bases between them.

The CDR3 spells CASSPTGLAGSYEQYF. The CDR3 DNA reads TGTGCCAGCAGTCCCACGGGACTAGCGGGGTCCTACGAGCAGTACTTC. The chain carries TRBV28 and TRBJ2-7; 13 positions match TRBD2. The V and J ends lost 5 bases and 1 base, in that order; junction bases with no gene match: 5. The CDR3 consists of 16 residues. CDR1 is MDHEN, CDR2 SYDVKM, per germline.

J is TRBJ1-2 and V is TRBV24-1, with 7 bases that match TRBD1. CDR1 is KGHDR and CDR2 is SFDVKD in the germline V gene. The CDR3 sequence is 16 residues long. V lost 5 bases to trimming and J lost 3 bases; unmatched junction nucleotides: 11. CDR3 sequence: CATSGAGGTSYYGYTF. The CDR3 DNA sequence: TGTGCCACCAGTGGTGCAGGGGGGACGAGTTACTATGGCTACACCTTC.

This chain's CDR3 is CATRMGQGSFTF. The CDR3 nucleotides read TGTGCAACGCGGATGGGACAGGGGTCTTTCACCTTC. V gene TRBV19 combines with J gene TRBJ1-2, with TRBD1 matching 10 bases. The CDR3 extends over 12 amino acids. From germline, CDR1 is LNHDA and CDR2 SQIVND (reference sequence).

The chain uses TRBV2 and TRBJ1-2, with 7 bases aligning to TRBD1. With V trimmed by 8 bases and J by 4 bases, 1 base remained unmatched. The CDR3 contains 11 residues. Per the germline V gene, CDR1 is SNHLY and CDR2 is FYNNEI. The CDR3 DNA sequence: TGTGCCAGCGGGGACAGCTATGGCTACACCTTC. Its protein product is CASGDSYGYTF.